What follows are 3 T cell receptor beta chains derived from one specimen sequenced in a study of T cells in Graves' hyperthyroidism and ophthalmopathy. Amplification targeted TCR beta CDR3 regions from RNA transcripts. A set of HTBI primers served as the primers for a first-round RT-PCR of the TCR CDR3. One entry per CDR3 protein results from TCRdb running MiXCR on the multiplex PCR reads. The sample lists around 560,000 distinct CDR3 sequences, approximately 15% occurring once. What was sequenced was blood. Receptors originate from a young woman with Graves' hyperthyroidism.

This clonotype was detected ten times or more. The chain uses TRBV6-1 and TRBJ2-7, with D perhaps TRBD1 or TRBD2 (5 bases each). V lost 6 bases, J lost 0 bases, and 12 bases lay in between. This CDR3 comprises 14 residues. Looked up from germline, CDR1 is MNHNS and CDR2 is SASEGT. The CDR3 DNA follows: TGTGCCAGCAGCACGGGACGGACCTCCTACGAGCAGTACTTC. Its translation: CASSTGRTSYEQYF.

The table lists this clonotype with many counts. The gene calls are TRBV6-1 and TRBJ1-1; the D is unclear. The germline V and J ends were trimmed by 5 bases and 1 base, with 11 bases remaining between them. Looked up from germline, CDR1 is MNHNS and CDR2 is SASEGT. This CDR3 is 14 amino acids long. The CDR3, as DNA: TGTGCCAGCAGTTCAAAGTTCCCGAACACTGAAGCTTTCTTT. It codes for CASSSKFPNTEAFF.

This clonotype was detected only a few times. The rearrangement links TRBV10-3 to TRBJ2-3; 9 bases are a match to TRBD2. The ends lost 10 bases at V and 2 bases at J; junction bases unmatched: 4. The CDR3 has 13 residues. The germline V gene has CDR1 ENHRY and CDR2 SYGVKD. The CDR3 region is CATIAGDTDTQYF. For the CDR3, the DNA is TGTGCCACCATAGCGGGGGACACAGATACGCAGTATTTT.